A single sample gave rise to the 16 T cell receptor beta chains below, sequenced in a study of blood T cell repertoires in COVID-19. Method: immunoSEQ multiplex PCR; TCRdb's copy keeps in-frame clones and lacks some. The sample carries roughly 230,000 clones, approximately 85% recorded once. Sequenced: peripheral blood. The receptors were gathered from a man aged 45-65 years with COVID-19, enrolled during active disease.

The chain combines TRBV7-2 with TRBJ1-6, with a tentative D call TRBD1 (6 bases). The CDR3 has 16 residues. The V gene lost 5 bases and the J gene lost 7 bases, with 18 bases spanning the gap. Germline CDR1 reads SGHTA; CDR2 reads FQGNSA. The CDR3 region is CASSPTVGTRNSPLHF. In DNA form, the CDR3 reads TGTGCCAGCAGCCCGACGGTGGGGACACGGAATTCACCCCTCCACTTT.

The CDR3 DNA reads as TGTGCCAGCAGCGACAGCGGGGGGGCCGGAGGGACCCAGTACTTC. It is translated as CASSDSGGAGGTQYF. This sequence joins TRBV4-2 and TRBJ2-5, with TRBD2 identical over 10 bases. CDR1 and CDR2 from the germline V gene are LGHNA and YNFKEQ. This CDR3 comprises 15 residues. V lost 5 bases and J lost 7; bases outside the gene matches: 10.

The chain joins TRBV6-5 to TRBJ1-5; tentative D call: TRBD1 (6 bases). Looked up from germline, CDR1 is MNHEY and CDR2 is SVGAGI. Trimming pared 0 bases from V and 7 bases from J, leaving 16 bases between. The CDR3 extends over 16 amino acids. The CDR3 DNA reads as TGTGCCAGCAGTTACTCGAGGGACACCGGTACGCAGCCCCAGCATTTT. Encoded protein: CASSYSRDTGTQPQHF.

This clone was observed many times. The CDR3 here is CASSRPMGQAFF. The CDR3, as DNA: TGTGCCAGCAGCCGTCCGATGGGGCAAGCTTTCTTT. The chain employs TRBV12-3 or TRBV12-4 and TRBJ1-1; perhaps TRBD1 as D (5 bases). V was pared by 6 bases and J by 9 bases, with 14 bases between. The CDR3 loop spans 12 amino acids.

The V call is TRBV28, the J call TRBJ2-3; 10 bases agree with TRBD1. The ends lost 9 bases at V and 4 bases at J; junction bases unmatched: 7. The CDR3 sequence is 14 residues long. Per germline, CDR1 MDHEN and CDR2 SYDVKM. CDR3 coding DNA: TGTGCCAGTAGGACAGGGGGAAGCCCAGATACGCAGTATTTT. This sequence encodes CASRTGGSPDTQYF.

The table lists this clone with a count of one. The rearrangement joins TRBV30 to TRBJ1-6; TRBD1 might be the D (6 bases). V was trimmed by 4 bases and J by 9 bases, leaving 22 bases between them. CDR3 length: 16 residues. Germline lookup yields CDR1 GTSNPN and CDR2 SVGIG (reference sequence). This CDR3 reads CAWTTRTGFEGSPLHF. For the CDR3, the DNA is TGTGCCTGGACCACCCGTACAGGGTTTGAAGGTTCACCCCTCCACTTT.

This clone was observed many times. The gene calls are TRBV4-3 and TRBJ1-4, with TRBD1 matching 9 bases. The CDR3 is 15 residues long. The trim removed 4 bases at V and 5 bases at J, leaving 5 bases unmatched. Per germline, CDR1 LGHNA and CDR2 YSLEER. The DNA of the CDR3 is TGCGCCAGCAGCCCCTACAGGGGGCAAAATGAAAAACTGTTTTTT. Encoded protein: CASSPYRGQNEKLFF.

This rearrangement joins TRBV29-1 to TRBJ1-1, with 9 bases matching TRBD1. V lost 7 bases, J lost 6 bases, and 12 bases stayed unmatched. The CDR3 has 14 amino acids. Germline CDR1 reads SQVTM; CDR2 reads ANQGSEA. As DNA, the CDR3 is TGCAGCGACGAGAAACCGGGACAGGGCTCTGAAGCTTTCTTT. Its protein product is CSDEKPGQGSEAFF.

The chain joins TRBV4-1 to TRBJ1-1, with TRBD1 identical over 9 bases. The CDR3 is 17 amino acids. The junction had 10 bases not matched to a gene; V was cut back by 0 bases and J by 5 bases. The germline gives CDR1 MGHRA, CDR2 YSYEKL. CDR3 sequence: CASSQDPRDRVITEAFF. The CDR3 nucleotides are TGCGCCAGCAGCCAAGATCCCCGGGACAGGGTAATTACTGAAGCTTTCTTT.

This chain uses TRBV3-1 (or the pseudogene TRBV3-2) with TRBJ2-5, with 7 bases aligning to TRBD2. This CDR3 has 15 amino acids. Germline V gene lookup returns CDR1 LGHDT and CDR2 YNNKEL (reference sequence). J lost 4 bases, V lost 4 bases, and 9 bases had no gene match. CDR3 residues: CASSLTGRGSETQYF. CDR3 nucleotide sequence: TGTGCCAGCAGCCTGACCGGGCGGGGGTCAGAGACCCAGTACTTC.

A word on this clone: Distinct nucleotide sequences in the sample also encode this CDR3. The chain carries TRBV28 and TRBJ1-1; D not certain. The length of the CDR3 is 13 residues. The germline V gene has CDR1 MDHEN and CDR2 SYDVKM. With 6 bases removed from V and 0 bases from J, the gap between germline ends came to 8 bases. In DNA form, the CDR3 reads TGTGCCAGCAGAACGGAGATGAACACTGAAGCTTTCTTT. Translating it yields CASRTEMNTEAFF. Complete variable domain (other parts from reference TRBV28 and TRBJ1-1): DVKVTQSSRYLVKRTGEKVFLECVQDMDHENMFWYRQDPGLGLRLIYFSYDVKMKEKGDIPEGYSVSREKKERFSLILESASTNQTSMYLCASRTEMNTEAFFGQGTRLTVV.

The V gene is TRBV4-1, the J gene TRBJ1-1, with a weak D call TRBD1 (6 bases). Trimming stripped 1 base from V and 9 bases from J, with 21 bases between. Per germline, CDR1 MGHRA and CDR2 YSYEKL. The CDR3 is made up of 16 amino acids. CDR3 nucleotides: TGCGCCAGCAGCCAAGTTTTAGGAGTCAGGGGAGAGCAAGCTTTCTTT. It translates to CASSQVLGVRGEQAFF.

V and J are TRBV11-2 and TRBJ2-1; D not resolved. Germline V gives CDR1 SGHAT, CDR2 FQNNGV. The CDR3 is 13 residues long. With 5 bases removed from V and 9 bases from J, the gap between germline ends came to 14 bases. CDR3 nucleotide sequence: TGTGCCAGCAGCCTCGGTGCTCACGCTGAGCAGTTCTTC. This sequence encodes CASSLGAHAEQFF.

V and J are TRBV9 and TRBJ1-1; D ambiguous. This CDR3 is built from 13 residues. The V and J ends lost 0 bases and 1 base respectively, with 4 bases between them. The germline V gene has CDR1 SGDLS and CDR2 YYNGEE. CDR3 DNA: TGTGCCAGCAGCGTAGCTTGGAACACTGAAGCTTTCTTT. Residues: CASSVAWNTEAFF. Combining the CDR3 with reference TRBV9 and TRBJ1-1 gives the whole variable domain DSGVTQTPKHLITATGQRVTLRCSPRSGDLSVYWYQQSLDQGLQFLIQYYNGEERAKGNILERFSAQQFPDLHSELNLSSLELGDSALYFCASSVAWNTEAFFGQGTRLTVV.

The chain has TRBV4-2 and TRBJ2-5; 9 nucleotides line up with TRBD2. The trim removed 5 bases at V and 0 bases at J, leaving 4 bases unmatched. Per the germline V gene, CDR1 is LGHNA and CDR2 is YNFKEQ. There are 15 residues in the CDR3. The CDR3: CASSGSGGYQETQYF. The CDR3 DNA reads TGTGCCAGCAGCGGAAGCGGGGGGTACCAAGAGACCCAGTACTTC.

The rearrangement links TRBV30 to TRBJ2-2; D unresolved. The CDR3 sequence is 13 residues long. Trimming left V 1 base short and J 2 bases short, with 5 bases between. Germline CDR1 GTSNPN, CDR2 SVGIG (reference sequence). CDR3 bases: TGTGCCTGGAGTGGCCTAAACACCGGGGAGCTGTTTTTT. Its protein is CAWSGLNTGELFF. Supplemented by reference TRBV30 and TRBJ2-2, the full variable domain reads SQTIHQWPATLVQPVGSPLSLECTVEGTSNPNLYWYRQAAGRGLQLLFYSVGIGQISSEVPQNLSASRPQDRQFILSSKKLLLSDSGFYLCAWSGLNTGELFFGEGSRLTVL.